This TCR beta chain originates from a study of cytomegalovirus exposure and HLA in healthy donors. Turning to the study itself: From donors who were HLA-typed, an early data release held approximately 84 million unique TCRs.

PCR used 60 Vbeta primers and 13 Jbeta primers. Repertoires were generated with immunoSEQ multiplex PCR, while TCRdb's copy carries only in-frame clones and drops some. The table includes about 73,000 clones, roughly 70% detected once. The CDR3 has 15 residues. Germline values: CDR1 SGDLS, CDR2 YYNGEE. V lost 2 bases, J lost 2 bases, and 11 bases lay in between. Sample: PBMCs. The clonotype originates from a man in his 70s in good health and CMV-seronegative. The rearrangement uses TRBV9 and TRBJ2-1; TRBD1 might be the D (6 bases). CDR3 region: CASSVGTTTYNEQFF. In DNA form, the CDR3 reads TGTGCCAGCAGCGTTGGGACAACTACCTACAATGAGCAGTTCTTC.